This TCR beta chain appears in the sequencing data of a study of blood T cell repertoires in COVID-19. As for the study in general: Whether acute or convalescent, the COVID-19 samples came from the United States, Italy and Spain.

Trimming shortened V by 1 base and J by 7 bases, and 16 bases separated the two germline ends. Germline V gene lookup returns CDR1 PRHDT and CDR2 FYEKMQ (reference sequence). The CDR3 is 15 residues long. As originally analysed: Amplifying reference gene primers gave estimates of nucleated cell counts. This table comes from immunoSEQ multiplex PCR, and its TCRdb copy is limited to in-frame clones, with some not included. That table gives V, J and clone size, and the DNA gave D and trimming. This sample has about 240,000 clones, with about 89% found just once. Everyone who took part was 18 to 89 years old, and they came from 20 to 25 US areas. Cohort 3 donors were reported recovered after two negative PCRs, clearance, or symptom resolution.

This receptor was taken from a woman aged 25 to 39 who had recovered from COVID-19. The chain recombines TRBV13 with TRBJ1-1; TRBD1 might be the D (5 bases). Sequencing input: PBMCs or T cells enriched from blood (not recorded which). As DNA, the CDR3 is TGTGCCAGCAGCTTAGCGGCAGACTTTAGGGGTGAAGCTTTCTTT. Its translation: CASSLAADFRGEAFF.